What follows are 18 T cell receptor beta chains derived from one specimen sequenced in a study of CD8 T cells in ankylosing spondylitis. A single record per CDR3 protein comes from TCRdb applying MiXCR to the 5' RACE reads. Among 150,000 to 200,000 distinct CDR3 sequences listed, around 16% were seen once. The sequenced material came from blood, either unsorted or a sorted T cell fraction (not recorded which). These receptors all stem from a male donor with ankylosing spondylitis or in good health (not recorded which).

The sample holds a few counts of this clonotype. The V call is TRBV4-1, the J call TRBJ1-1; D is ambiguous. This CDR3 region has 13 residues. Trimming removed 1 base at V and 2 bases at J, with 5 bases between. Looked up from germline, CDR1 is MGHRA and CDR2 is YSYEKL. The DNA of the CDR3 is TGCGCCAGCAGCCAAGGAACTAACACTGAAGCTTTCTTT. Protein: CASSQGTNTEAFF.

The chain links TRBV20-1 to TRBJ2-1, with 8 positions matching TRBD2. J gave up 9 bases and V 0 bases, and 7 bases lay outside the gene matches. Germline CDR1 reads DFQATT; CDR2 reads SNEGSKA (reference sequence). The CDR3 is 14 residues long. CDR3 DNA sequence: TGCAGTGCTAGAGATCGGACTAGCCTCACTGAGCAGTTCTTC. Its protein is CSARDRTSLTEQFF.

Only a few counts were recorded for this clonotype. The rearrangement joins TRBV20-1 to TRBJ2-3; TRBD2 might be the D (6 bases). This CDR3 is built from 14 residues. Per germline, CDR1 DFQATT and CDR2 SNEGSKA (reference sequence). The ends were cut back, 6 bases at V and 0 bases at J, with 13 bases in the middle. CDR3 protein: CSAPAGFSTDTQYF. CDR3 DNA sequence: TGCAGTGCCCCAGCGGGTTTTAGCACAGATACGCAGTATTTT.

This chain joins TRBV5-1 and TRBJ1-2, with D possibly being TRBD1 (5 bases). The CDR3 spans 14 residues. V shed 1 base and J shed 8 bases, with 15 bases lying between them. CDR1 SGHRS and CDR2 YFSETQ come from the germline V gene. The CDR3 DNA is TGCGCCAGCAGCTTGATGGGCAGGGAGAGCGGCTACACCTTC. Its translation is CASSLMGRESGYTF.

The rearrangement links TRBV2 to TRBJ2-1; 11 nucleotides line up with TRBD2. CDR3 size: 15 residues. V was pared by 6 bases and J by 6 bases, with 7 bases of the junction left unmatched. Germline CDR1 reads SNHLY; CDR2 reads FYNNEI. The CDR3 nucleotides read TGTGCCAGCAGAGGGACTAGCGGTGTATTCAATGAGCAGTTCTTC. It is translated as CASRGTSGVFNEQFF.

The table lists this clonotype with many counts. This chain connects TRBV20-1 to TRBJ2-3, with 7 bases identical to TRBD2. CDR1 is DFQATT, CDR2 SNEGSKA, per germline (reference sequence). The V segment lost 3 bases and the J segment 6 bases; nucleotides outside the gene matches: 18. This CDR3 spans 17 amino acids. The CDR3 reads CSASSRNQRGNSDTQYF. CDR3 bases: TGCAGTGCTAGTAGTCGCAATCAGCGGGGCAATTCGGATACGCAGTATTTT.

This clonotype was seen at least ten times. The chain couples TRBV20-1 to TRBJ1-6; no definite D call. V lost 6 bases and J lost 0, with 9 bases in between. Germline loops: CDR1 DFQATT, CDR2 SNEGSKA (reference sequence). The CDR3 is 14 amino acids. CDR3 DNA: TGCAGTGCCAAACTAAGCTCCTATAATTCACCCCTCCACTTT. Amino acid sequence: CSAKLSSYNSPLHF.

This clonotype was seen a few times. This chain joins TRBV6-4 and TRBJ1-2; perhaps TRBD1 as D (5 bases). This CDR3 has 14 amino acids. V was cut by 6 bases and J by 7 bases, with 18 bases left in between. Germline CDR1 and CDR2: MRHNA and SNTAGT. The CDR3 region is CASRETRHTGGYTF. The CDR3 coding sequence is TGTGCCAGCAGAGAGACACGGCATACAGGTGGCTACACCTTC.

The rearrangement joins TRBV10-3 to TRBJ2-2; D is perhaps TRBD2 (6 bases). The CDR3 sequence is 13 residues long. In germline, CDR1 is ENHRY, CDR2 SYGVKD. V was shortened by 10 bases and J by 5 bases, with 14 bases between the two germline ends. The CDR3 DNA reads as TGTGCCACTACGCCGGGGGTAACCGGGGAGCTGTTTTTT. This encodes CATTPGVTGELFF.

This clonotype was counted ten times or more. In DNA form, the CDR3 reads TGTGCCAGCAGCCAAGGGGCTAGCGGAAGCACGAATACGCAGTATTTT. Translating it yields CASSQGASGSTNTQYF. The V gene is TRBV14, the J gene TRBJ2-3; 7 positions agree with TRBD2. Germline CDR1 reads SGHDN; CDR2 reads FVKESK. This CDR3 contains 16 residues. Trimming took 1 base from V and 7 from J; bases not matched to a gene: 11.

Many counts were recorded for this clonotype. V gene TRBV5-1 combines with J gene TRBJ2-3; 13 bases fit TRBD2. V trimming: 3 bases; J trimming: 4 bases; junction bases outside the gene matches: 11. CDR3 length equals 18 residues. Germline assignment: CDR1 SGHRS and CDR2 YFSETQ. The CDR3 protein is CASSSPGLAGPLSDTQYF. CDR3 in DNA: TGCGCCAGCAGCTCCCCGGGACTAGCGGGGCCCCTCTCAGATACGCAGTATTTT.

This clonotype was seen repeatedly, ten times or more. The CDR3 spells CSAYQTSGSQDTQYF. In nucleotides, the CDR3 is TGCAGTGCTTACCAGACTAGCGGGAGTCAAGATACGCAGTATTTT. The chain combines TRBV20-1 with TRBJ2-3; 12 bases map to TRBD2. This CDR3 region has 15 residues. The V gene end was trimmed by 5 bases and the J gene end by 5 bases; junction bases not matched to a gene: 8. Germline CDR1 and CDR2: DFQATT and SNEGSKA (reference sequence).

This clonotype was found a few times. The CDR3 loop is CASSSRTGGVGNTEAFF. CDR3 DNA sequence: TGTGCCAGCAGTTCGAGGACAGGGGGCGTAGGGAACACTGAAGCTTTCTTT. The chain joins TRBV2 to TRBJ1-1, with 11 bases identical to TRBD1. The trim removed 5 bases at V and 1 base at J, leaving 9 bases unmatched. Germline V gives CDR1 SNHLY, CDR2 FYNNEI. There are 17 residues in the CDR3.

The chain joins TRBV5-6 to TRBJ2-7; 7 nucleotides match TRBD2. J lost 2 bases, V lost 3 bases, and 11 bases had no gene match. The CDR3 totals 16 residues. Per the germline V gene, CDR1 is SGHDT and CDR2 is YYEEEE. The CDR3 spells CASSSRSTSRTYEQYF. DNA for the CDR3: TGTGCCAGCAGCTCAAGATCGACTAGCAGAACCTACGAGCAGTACTTC.

This clonotype was observed at least ten times. The rearrangement links TRBV29-1 to TRBJ1-2; 7 nucleotides align to TRBD1. J lost 6 bases, V lost 3 bases, and 4 bases had no gene match. CDR1 and CDR2 from the germline V gene are SQVTM and ANQGSEA. The length of the CDR3 is 12 residues. CDR3 sequence reads: CSVDPGTDGYTF. The CDR3 DNA sequence: TGCAGCGTTGATCCCGGGACAGATGGCTACACCTTC. The entire variable domain, with the rest obtained from reference TRBV29-1 and TRBJ1-2, is as follows: SAVISQKPSRDICQRGTSLTIQCQVDSQVTMMFWYRQQPGQSLTLIATANQGSEATYESGFVIDKFPISRPNLTFSTLTVSNMSPEDSSIYLCSVDPGTDGYTFGSGTRLTVV.

Many counts were recorded for this clonotype. The rearrangement joins TRBV12-3 or TRBV12-4 to TRBJ1-2, with D uncertain. V was pared by 5 bases and J by 8 bases, with 12 bases between. The CDR3 is 12 residues long. The CDR3 loop reads CASSTTSGGYTF. Here the CDR3 DNA reads TGTGCCAGCAGTACCACCAGCGGGGGCTACACCTTC.

In this sample, this clonotype turned up many times. The gene calls are TRBV24-1 and TRBJ2-7; D possibly corresponds to TRBD2 (6 bases). Germline V gene sequence: CDR1 KGHDR, CDR2 SFDVKD. CDR3 size: 14 residues. With 5 bases removed from V and 2 bases from J, the gap between germline ends came to 12 bases. For the CDR3, the DNA is TGTGCCACCAGTGCCTCTGGGACTCCCTACGAGCAGTACTTC. Its translation: CATSASGTPYEQYF.

The chain combines TRBV7-1 with TRBJ2-1; D gene unclear. TRBV7-1 is sorted into the ORF group, with uncertain function. The CDR3 covers 15 residues. V was cut by 8 bases and J by 4 bases, with 18 bases left in between. CDR3 nucleotide sequence: TGTGCCAGCCAGAGCGCCGAGCCCTCTTACAATGAGCAGTTCTTC. Translating it yields CASQSAEPSYNEQFF.